The clone carrying this T cell receptor beta chain has at least ten counts. Its specificity is not known. The data were obtained in a study of beta chain features in type 1 diabetes. Study results and limitations: Overrepresentation of cells with high TCR expression could result from cDNA sequencing.

Reverse transcription of all isolated RNA meant that expressed TCRB transcripts were sequenced. The assay was immunoSEQ multiplex PCR, and TCRdb's table has in-frame clones only and misses some. The sample holds approximately 160,000 clones, roughly 8.1% seen once. V gave up 0 bases and J gave up 1 base, with 7 bases separating them. In germline, CDR1 is GTSNPN, CDR2 SVGIG (reference sequence). The CDR3 contains 14 residues. The receptor's source is a young man in good health. The material sequenced was central memory CD4+ T cells from blood. The chain has TRBV30 and TRBJ1-5; a weak D match, TRBD1 (5 bases). The CDR3 bases are TGTGCCTGGAGTGTCGGGGGGAGCAATCAGCCCCAGCATTTT. Protein sequence: CAWSVGGSNQPQHF.